A selection of T cell receptor beta chains follows, all from one sample in a study of T cells in Graves' hyperthyroidism and ophthalmopathy. TCRdb recomputed calls from the multiplex PCR reads with MiXCR, one row per CDR3 protein. The table shows a few hundred thousand distinct CDR3 sequences, with 13% to 15% occurring only once. Sequenced sample: blood. These TCRs come from a woman in her thirties or forties with Graves' hyperthyroidism. CDR3s include the opening cysteine and the closing phenylalanine or tryptophan. D genes are given only for firm matches. Size is stated for part of the rows, as once, few or many counts, or as a class when the clone is expanded.

j_call clone_size d_call v_call cdr3_nt cdr3_aa
TRBJ1-4 many NA TRBV2 TGTGCCAGCAGTGAAGCGCCCGGGGCAACTAATGAAAAACTGTTTTTT CASSEAPGATNEKLFF
TRBJ2-1 many NA TRBV29-1 TGCAGCGTTGAGGACAGCTACAATGAGCAGTTCTTC CSVEDSYNEQFF
TRBJ2-1 many NA TRBV7-8 TGTGCCAGCAGCTTAATGGCTAGCTACAATGAGCAGTTCTTC CASSLMASYNEQFF
TRBJ2-7 NA TRBD2 TRBV27 TGTGCCAGCCGGAGGACTAGCGCCTACGAGCAGTACTTC CASRRTSAYEQYF
TRBJ1-3 NA TRBD1 TRBV4-2 TGTGCCAGCAGCCAATACCAGGGACAGGGCCCAAACACCATATATTTT CASSQYQGQGPNTIYF
TRBJ1-1 NA NA TRBV7-8 TGTGCCAGCAGCTTAACCCGGGACATTGAAGCTTTCTTT CASSLTRDIEAFF
TRBJ2-1 many TRBD2 TRBV20-1 TGCAGTGCTAGAGGGATAGCGGGAGGTTTATCCTACAATGAGCAGTTCTTC CSARGIAGGLSYNEQFF
TRBJ2-2 NA TRBD1 TRBV20-1 TGCAGTGCGCCAGGGACAGGGGGAGTCGGGGAGCTGTTTTTT CSAPGTGGVGELFF
TRBJ2-1 many TRBD2 TRBV30 TGTGCCTGGAGTGTACGCGGGAGGGCCATACAAGATGAGCAGTTCTTC CAWSVRGRAIQDEQFF
TRBJ2-6 once NA TRBV7-2 TGTGCCAGCAGCCAAGAATCATCGGGGGCTGGGGCCAACGTCCTGACTTTC CASSQESSGAGANVLTF
TRBJ2-4 NA NA TRBV30 TGTGCCTGGAGTGCCCAGACACTGGGCAAAAACATTCAGTACTTC CAWSAQTLGKNIQYF
TRBJ2-7 many TRBD2 TRBV30 TGTGCCTGGAGCGAACTTAGCGGGAGGAGCTCCTACGAGCAGTACTTC CAWSELSGRSSYEQYF
TRBJ1-1 few TRBD1 TRBV28 TGTGCCAGCACCACCCCTTGGGGGGACAGTCGTGATACTGAAGCTTTCTTT CASTTPWGDSRDTEAFF
TRBJ2-2 few TRBD1 TRBV5-1 TGCGCCAGCAGCCAGGGGACAGCGAACACCGGGGAGCTGTTTTTT CASSQGTANTGELFF
TRBJ1-5 many TRBD1 TRBV6-1 TGTGCCAGCAGTCAACGACAGGGTAGAGGGAGCAATCAGCCCCAGCATTTT CASSQRQGRGSNQPQHF
TRBJ2-7 many TRBD1 TRBV7-8 TGTGCCAGCAGCTTAGTGGTCGGGACAGGGTATTCTTACGAGCAGTACTTC CASSLVVGTGYSYEQYF
TRBJ2-1 many NA TRBV5-1 TGCGCCAGCAGCTTGGCTCTTCGGCTAGATATGAATGAGCAGTTCTTC CASSLALRLDMNEQFF
TRBJ2-7 few TRBD1 TRBV29-1 TGCAGCGTTGGACAGGGCCTTACGTTCGAGCAGTACTTC CSVGQGLTFEQYF
TRBJ2-2 few TRBD2 TRBV20-1 TGCAGTGCTAGAGAAAGCGGGAGGGCCCATTCCGGGGAGCTGTTTTTT CSARESGRAHSGELFF
TRBJ1-4 NA NA TRBV4-1 TGCGCCAGCAGCCAAGACAGGGCCAGAGGTGAAAAACTGTTTTTT CASSQDRARGEKLFF
TRBJ2-3 many TRBD2 TRBV20-1 TGCAGTGCTAGGGGGCGGGAGGGCCGCACAGATACGCAGTATTTT CSARGREGRTDTQYF
TRBJ1-2 NA TRBD1 TRBV30 TGTGCCGTTACAGGGGATAACTATGGCTACACCTTC CAVTGDNYGYTF
TRBJ2-3 NA TRBD1 TRBV5-1 TGCGCCAGCAGCCGGAGGACAGGGGTCTCAGATACGCAGTATTTT CASSRRTGVSDTQYF
TRBJ2-2 many NA TRBV7-3 TGTGCCAGCAGCTTATTGGGGGGTGCGGACACCGGGGAGCTGTTTTTT CASSLLGGADTGELFF
TRBJ1-2 many NA TRBV28 TGTGCCAGCAGTTTAGGCAGGGCCTTTAACTATGGCTACACCTTC CASSLGRAFNYGYTF
TRBJ2-4 many NA TRBV12-3/TRBV12-4 TGTGCCAGCAGTTACATAGCCAAAAACATTCAGTACTTC CASSYIAKNIQYF
TRBJ2-7 many NA TRBV29-1 TGCAGCGCCGGACGGGAATGGGACGAGCAGTACTTC CSAGREWDEQYF
TRBJ2-1 NA NA TRBV20-1 TGCAGTGCGCGAGCTATGTCCTACAATGAGCAGTTCTTC CSARAMSYNEQFF
TRBJ2-7 NA NA TRBV4-1 TGCGCCAGCAGCCACAAGACAGCCTACGAGCAGTACTTC CASSHKTAYEQYF